One sample yielded the 21 T cell receptor beta chains listed below, sequenced in a study of shared clonotypes between healthy human individuals. CD45RO-negative CD8 cells positively selected for CCR7 made up the naive population, which excluded terminally differentiated effector memory CD45RA+ cells. Produced via immunoSEQ multiplex PCR; TCRdb's table is partial and in-frame only. The table has hundreds of thousands of clones, 85% to 95% seen once. The sample comprised naive CD8+ T cells sorted from blood. The receptors derive from a woman younger than 45 in good health.

V usage is TRBV19 and J usage is TRBJ1-4, with a weak D call TRBD1 (6 bases). The germline V gene has CDR1 LNHDA and CDR2 SQIVND (reference sequence). The CDR3 has 14 residues. V gave up 7 bases and J gave up 4 bases, with 13 bases separating them. Here the CDR3 DNA reads TGTGCCAGTACCCCGGGACAATATAATGAAAAACTGTTTTTT. As protein: CASTPGQYNEKLFF.

The chain joins TRBV9 to TRBJ1-1, with D possibly matching TRBD1 (6 bases). From germline, CDR1 is SGDLS and CDR2 YYNGEE. The CDR3 contains 12 residues. V lost 3 bases and J 4 bases, leaving 7 bases between the germline ends. The CDR3 bases are TGTGCCAGCAGCGGGGGGGCCACTGAAGCTTTCTTT. Its protein is CASSGGATEAFF.

The genes are TRBV7-8 and TRBJ2-7; possibly TRBD1 for D (5 bases). Trimming pared 1 base from V and 2 bases from J, leaving 15 bases between. There are 16 residues in the CDR3. Germline CDR1 SGHVS, CDR2 FQNEAQ. CDR3 coding DNA: TGTGCCAGCAGCTTAGGTGGTATTGGGGCGACCTACGAGCAGTACTTC. It codes for CASSLGGIGATYEQYF.

V and J are TRBV2 and TRBJ2-5; 10 nucleotides align to TRBD1. The CDR3 length is 15 residues. With V trimmed by 2 bases and J by 5 bases, 5 bases remained unmatched. Germline CDR1 SNHLY, CDR2 FYNNEI. This chain's CDR3 is CASSERGTGVETQYF. CDR3 coding DNA: TGTGCCAGCAGTGAACGAGGGACAGGGGTTGAGACCCAGTACTTC.

CDR3 protein: CASSLFLYKGTTNEKLFF. The CDR3, as DNA: TGTGCCAGCAGCTTATTCTTGTATAAGGGGACAACTAATGAAAAACTGTTTTTT. The rearrangement links TRBV13 to TRBJ1-4; possibly TRBD1 for D (5 bases). The CDR3 consists of 18 residues. Trimming removed 2 bases at V and 0 bases at J, with 16 bases between. Germline V gene data show CDR1 as PRHDT and CDR2 as FYEKMQ (reference sequence). Drawing the rest from reference TRBV13 and TRBJ1-4, the complete variable domain is AAGVIQSPRHLIKEKRETATLKCYPIPRHDTVYWYQQGPGQDPQFLISFYEKMQSDKGSIPDRFSAQQFSDYHSELNMSSLELGDSALYFCASSLFLYKGTTNEKLFFGSGTQLSVL.

The rearrangement joins TRBV27 to TRBJ2-3; D unclear. Trimming cost V 3 bases and J 3 bases, with 13 bases left between them. Germline values: CDR1 MNHEY, CDR2 SMNVEV (reference sequence). The CDR3 sequence is 15 residues long. This CDR3 is CASSLGFSLTDTQYF. DNA for the CDR3: TGTGCCAGCAGTTTGGGGTTTTCGCTGACAGATACGCAGTATTTT.

The rearrangement joins TRBV2 to TRBJ1-1; D possibly corresponds to TRBD1 (5 bases). CDR1 is SNHLY, CDR2 FYNNEI, per germline. V lost 8 bases and J 1 base, leaving 11 bases between the germline ends. The CDR3 has 13 residues. This CDR3 reads CASLVGGNTEAFF. The CDR3 nucleotides are TGTGCCAGCCTAGTTGGGGGGAACACTGAAGCTTTCTTT.

The V call is TRBV4-1, the J call TRBJ2-1, with 12 positions matching TRBD2. V gave up 4 bases and J gave up 3 bases; unmatched junction bases: 4. CDR1 and CDR2 from the germline V gene are MGHRA and YSYEKL. The CDR3 contains 16 residues. CDR3 bases: TGCGCCAGCAGCCTCGGACTAGCGGGAATCTACAATGAGCAGTTCTTC. The encoded protein is CASSLGLAGIYNEQFF.

The V gene is TRBV19, the J gene TRBJ2-3; TRBD2 matches at 11 bases. CDR3 length: 17 amino acids. Trimming cost V 1 base and J 6 bases; bases outside gene matches: 9. CDR1 is LNHDA, CDR2 SQIVND, per germline (reference sequence). For the CDR3, the DNA is TGTGCCAGTAGTATAGTGGGCACTAGCGGGAGCCTGGATACGCAGTATTTT. Its protein is CASSIVGTSGSLDTQYF.

This chain uses TRBV4-2 with TRBJ2-7; TRBD2 aligns across 7 bases. Germline V gene sequence: CDR1 LGHNA, CDR2 YNFKEQ. CDR3 length: 16 amino acids. Trimming cost V 1 base and J 2 bases; bases outside gene matches: 8. CDR3 nucleotide sequence: TGTGCCAGCAGCCAAGCTGCGGGAGTGGGGCCCTACGAGCAGTACTTC. It yields the protein CASSQAAGVGPYEQYF.

This chain uses TRBV7-9 with TRBJ2-5, with TRBD1 matching 8 bases. V gave up 5 bases and J gave up 4 bases; unmatched junction bases: 9. The CDR3 runs to 15 residues. Germline lookup yields CDR1 SEHNR and CDR2 FQNEAQ (reference sequence). The CDR3 sequence is CASSARTGSVETQYF. DNA for the CDR3: TGTGCCAGCAGCGCTAGGACAGGGAGTGTAGAGACCCAGTACTTC.

This clone has more than one count but fewer than ten. The chain recombines TRBV5-1 with TRBJ2-7, with 9 bases fitting TRBD1. The junction had 5 bases not matched to a gene; V was cut back by 5 bases and J by 2 bases. The CDR3 has 14 residues. Germline V gives CDR1 SGHRS, CDR2 YFSETQ. The CDR3 here is CASRTTGGTYEQYF. CDR3 bases: TGCGCCAGCAGAACGACAGGGGGGACCTACGAGCAGTACTTC.

The gene calls are TRBV7-9 and TRBJ2-1, with 11 bases aligning to TRBD2. Germline values: CDR1 SEHNR, CDR2 FQNEAQ (reference sequence). The V segment lost 9 bases and the J segment 10 bases; nucleotides outside the gene matches: 8. CDR3 length: 13 residues. The CDR3 sequence: CARDGPSGREQFF. The CDR3 DNA sequence: TGTGCCAGAGACGGCCCTAGCGGGAGGGAGCAGTTCTTC.

This chain uses TRBV9 with TRBJ2-7; 7 bases map to TRBD2. Germline CDR1 SGDLS, CDR2 YYNGEE. The CDR3 covers 16 residues. V dropped 2 bases and J dropped 1; count of bases not matched to a gene: 9. The CDR3 DNA reads as TGTGCCAGCAGCGTGGGAGCGGGACGTGGTTCCTACGAGCAGTACTTC. Translation: CASSVGAGRGSYEQYF.

The chain employs TRBV29-1 and TRBJ2-1; 8 nucleotides agree with TRBD2. Trimming removed 7 bases from V and 4 bases from J; junction bases left unmatched: 6. CDR1 and CDR2 from the germline V gene are SQVTM and ANQGSEA. The CDR3 totals 13 residues. The CDR3 loop is CSGAGGLYNEQFF. In DNA, the CDR3 is TGCAGCGGTGCGGGAGGTTTATACAATGAGCAGTTCTTC.

The gene calls are TRBV5-6 and TRBJ1-1, with D maybe TRBD1 (5 bases). The V gene's germline CDR1 is SGHDT and CDR2 YYEEEE. The CDR3 totals 12 residues. Trimming shortened V by 3 bases and J by 8 bases, and 11 bases separated the two germline ends. The CDR3 nucleotides are TGTGCCAGCAGCTACGGGACGGTAGAAGCTTTCTTT. Its protein product is CASSYGTVEAFF.

The chain carries TRBV27 and TRBJ2-1, with D possibly matching TRBD2 (5 bases). V was shortened by 5 bases and J by 12 bases, with 11 bases between the two germline ends. There are 11 residues in the CDR3. Germline assignment: CDR1 MNHEY and CDR2 SMNVEV (reference sequence). The CDR3 spells CASSSVGLQFF. CDR3 bases: TGTGCCAGCAGTAGTGTAGGACTGCAGTTCTTC.

The rearrangement links TRBV29-1 to TRBJ2-7; 8 bases are a match to TRBD1. V lost 5 bases and J lost 3; bases outside the gene matches: 12. The CDR3 length is 15 residues. The germline V gene has CDR1 SQVTM and CDR2 ANQGSEA. The CDR3 sequence is CSVNTPTGAYYEQYF. As DNA, the CDR3 is TGCAGCGTTAACACACCGACAGGGGCTTACTACGAGCAGTACTTC.

The chain recombines TRBV4-1 with TRBJ2-1; TRBD1 might be the D (5 bases). This CDR3 comprises 15 residues. V was cut by 1 base and J by 1 base, with 8 bases left in between. From germline, CDR1 is MGHRA and CDR2 YSYEKL. CDR3 loop: CASSQVQGSYNEQFF. In nucleotides, the CDR3 is TGCGCCAGCAGCCAAGTCCAGGGATCCTACAATGAGCAGTTCTTC.

The rearrangement links TRBV19 to TRBJ2-7; a possible D gene is TRBD1 (5 bases). The germline V gene encodes CDR1 LNHDA and CDR2 SQIVND (reference sequence). The CDR3 covers 14 residues. V was shortened by 1 base and J by 4 bases, with 11 bases between the two germline ends. The CDR3 loop is CASSIGQFPYEQYF. DNA for the CDR3: TGTGCCAGTAGTATAGGACAGTTCCCTTACGAGCAGTACTTC.

The J gene is TRBJ2-7, the V gene TRBV19, with D perhaps TRBD2 (5 bases). V was pared by 7 bases and J by 3 bases, with 16 bases between. The V gene's germline CDR1 is LNHDA and CDR2 SQIVND (reference sequence). CDR3 length equals 14 residues. CDR3 coding DNA: TGTGCCAGTAAGTCCGAGCCGGGAAGCTACGAGCAGTACTTC. It is translated as CASKSEPGSYEQYF.